This T cell receptor beta chain was captured in a study of blood T cell repertoires in COVID-19. Study-level information: The analysed material was cDNA or gDNA that came from T cells, B-cell-depleted T cells, or PBMCs.

Seattle-derived patients entered the study during active infection and were followed longitudinally. Authors' methods: Reference gene primer amplification gave nucleated cell count estimates. Sequenced by immunoSEQ multiplex PCR; TCRdb stores in-frame clones only, minus some. From that table come the V and J calls and clone size; the DNA was used to work out D and trimming. The data contain approximately 250,000 clones, 70% to 90% of them singletons. The junction had 13 bases not matched to a gene; V was cut back by 6 bases and J by 5 bases. Germline V lookup: CDR1 KGHSH, CDR2 LQKENI. The CDR3 contains 16 residues.

This receptor was taken from a man aged 50 to 60 with COVID-19, enrolled during active disease. V usage is TRBV18 and J usage is TRBJ1-2; 9 bases line up with TRBD1. The sample consisted of peripheral blood. This CDR3 reads CASSPWTGAATYGYTF. The CDR3 nucleotides are TGTGCCAGCTCTCCCTGGACAGGGGCCGCAACTTATGGCTACACCTTC.